The 3 T cell receptor beta chains given below trace back to one sample, sequenced in a study of T and B cells in COVID-19 patients. From blood, roughly 220-550 ng of genomic DNA served as TRB template. Multiplex PCR with BIOMED2 TRB-A/B primer pools amplified TRB rearrangements. TCRdb ran MiXCR on the multiplex PCR reads and lists one entry per CDR3 protein. The sample contains 14,000 or so distinct CDR3 sequences, 28% of which appear only once. What was sequenced was blood. Receptor source: a human donor who had recovered from COVID-19.

Many counts were recorded for this clonotype. The CDR3 loop is CASSDRLGYGYTF. DNA of the CDR3: TGTGCCAGCAGTGACAGGTTGGGGTATGGCTACACCTTC. V gene TRBV6-5 combines with J gene TRBJ1-2; a weak D match, TRBD1 (6 bases). V lost 5 bases to trimming and J lost 5 bases, with 12 bases between them. The CDR3 is 13 residues long. CDR1 and CDR2 from the germline V gene are MNHEY and SVGAGI.

This clonotype is termed medium-sized. The J gene is TRBJ2-7, the V gene TRBV29-1; TRBD1 aligns across 10 bases. Looked up from germline, CDR1 is SQVTM and CDR2 is ANQGSEA. This CDR3 contains 13 residues. J lost 4 bases, V lost 7 bases, and 7 bases had no gene match. As DNA, the CDR3 is TGCAGCGCTGTGACAGGGGGCGAGTACGAGCAGTACTTC. Translating it yields CSAVTGGEYEQYF.

There are many counts of this clonotype. The chain is built from TRBV27 and TRBJ2-2; TRBD2 aligns across 11 bases. V dropped 5 bases and J dropped 0; count of bases not matched to a gene: 8. There are 18 residues in the CDR3. CDR1 is MNHEY and CDR2 is SMNVEV in the germline V gene (reference sequence). This CDR3 reads CASSTNSGLAANTGELFF. The CDR3 DNA follows: TGTGCCAGCAGTACTAACTCGGGACTAGCGGCGAACACCGGGGAGCTGTTTTTT.